A single sample is the source of the 27 T cell receptor beta chains below, sequenced in a study of neurological immune-mediated disorders. The sample's time point: longitudinal time-point 3. TCRdb re-analysed the 5' RACE reads in MiXCR, keeping a single row per CDR3 protein. The profile shows roughly 100,000 distinct CDR3 sequences, more than 10% of them singletons. The sequenced sample was PBMCs. Source of these receptors: a female donor with HTLV-1-associated myelopathy (HAM/TSP).

This clonotype was counted ten times or more. CDR3 residues: CASSRDSVNTEAFF. The CDR3 region has the DNA TGTGCCAGCAGCAGGGATTCCGTGAACACTGAAGCTTTCTTT. The V gene is TRBV27, the J gene TRBJ1-1; the D gene is possibly TRBD1 (5 bases). CDR3 length: 14 amino acids. Trimming shortened V by 6 bases and J by 0 bases, and 11 bases separated the two germline ends. The germline gives CDR1 MNHEY, CDR2 SMNVEV (reference sequence).

A few counts support this clonotype. The rearrangement uses TRBV5-1 and TRBJ2-1; TRBD1 matches 7 bases. J was trimmed by 3 bases and V by 5 bases; bases with no gene match: 8. CDR3 length equals 15 residues. The germline V gene has CDR1 SGHRS and CDR2 YFSETQ. The CDR3 DNA follows: TGCGCCAGCAGTCGAGACAGGGCTATCTACAATGAGCAGTTCTTC. Its protein is CASSRDRAIYNEQFF.

This clonotype was detected many times. The chain combines TRBV4-1 with TRBJ2-2, with 9 bases aligning to TRBD2. CDR1 is MGHRA, CDR2 YSYEKL, per germline. CDR3 length: 19 amino acids. V gave up 1 base and J gave up 8 bases; unmatched junction bases: 17. Here the CDR3 reads CASSQGPHYRAGGAGELFF. As DNA, the CDR3 is TGCGCCAGCAGCCAAGGACCTCACTACCGGGCGGGAGGGGCTGGGGAGCTGTTTTTT.

This clonotype was detected ten times or more. The chain links TRBV7-9 to TRBJ1-2; D possibly corresponds to TRBD1 (6 bases). V lost 3 bases and J 7 bases, leaving 15 bases between the germline ends. The CDR3 sequence is 14 residues long. Germline loops: CDR1 SEHNR, CDR2 FQNEAQ (reference sequence). In DNA, the CDR3 is TGTGCCAGCAGCTTTCCGGGACAAACTGGTGGCTACACCTTC. Amino acids: CASSFPGQTGGYTF. Complete variable domain (other parts from reference TRBV7-9 and TRBJ1-2): DTGVSQNPRHKITKRGQNVTFRCDPISEHNRLYWYRQTLGQGPEFLTYFQNEAQLEKSRLLSDRFSAERPKGSFSTLEIQRTEQGDSAMYLCASSFPGQTGGYTFGSGTRLTVV.

To note about this clonotype: A read error is possible here, since a much larger clone lies one base away. CDR3 amino acids: CDSSRGARSNQPQHF. The CDR3 coding sequence is TGTGACAGCAGTAGGGGGGCGCGAAGCAATCAGCCCCAGCATTTT. The chain is built from TRBV12-3 or TRBV12-4 and TRBJ1-5; perhaps TRBD1 as D (6 bases). The CDR3 is made up of 15 amino acids.

In its sample, this clonotype was seen many times. V usage is TRBV29-1 and J usage is TRBJ2-7; D is uncertain. CDR3 length: 12 residues. With 1 base removed from V and 2 bases from J, the gap between germline ends came to 6 bases. Looked up from germline, CDR1 is SQVTM and CDR2 is ANQGSEA. CDR3 region: CSVEVPPYEQYF. The CDR3 coding sequence is TGCAGCGTTGAAGTCCCCCCCTACGAGCAGTACTTC.

There are many counts of this clonotype. The rearrangement joins TRBV20-1 to TRBJ1-3, with 7 nucleotides matching TRBD1. CDR1 is DFQATT, CDR2 SNEGSKA, per germline (reference sequence). Trimming cost V 0 bases and J 7 bases; bases outside gene matches: 6. This CDR3 has 14 amino acids. The CDR3: CSARDRQGSNTIYF. CDR3 bases: TGCAGTGCTAGAGATCGACAGGGTAGTAACACCATATATTTT.

This clonotype is termed medium-sized (0.01 to 0.1%). The chain links TRBV29-1 to TRBJ2-3; 16 bases are a match to TRBD2. The CDR3 length is 16 residues. The V and J ends lost 4 bases and 2 bases, in that order; junction bases with no gene match: 3. Germline CDR1 reads SQVTM; CDR2 reads ANQGSEA. The CDR3 sequence is CSVAGLAGGTTDTQYF. The CDR3 DNA is TGCAGCGTTGCGGGACTAGCGGGGGGGACCACAGATACGCAGTATTTT.

This clonotype was counted at least ten times. This chain uses TRBV2 with TRBJ2-2; D is ambiguous. V lost 0 bases to trimming and J lost 3 bases, with 2 bases between them. The CDR3 has 13 residues. Germline CDR1 is SNHLY and CDR2 is FYNNEI. The CDR3 spells CASSEAHTGELFF. CDR3 DNA: TGTGCCAGCAGTGAAGCGCACACCGGGGAGCTGTTTTTT.

In its sample, this clonotype was seen many times. The chain carries TRBV12-3 or TRBV12-4 and TRBJ2-2; TRBD2 matches 7 bases. The CDR3 contains 18 residues. The J segment lost 0 bases and the V segment lost 5 bases, leaving 12 bases of the junction unmatched. The CDR3 sequence: CASSGGGLRGTNTGELFF. DNA for the CDR3: TGTGCCAGCAGTGGGGGGGGTTTGAGGGGCACGAACACCGGGGAGCTGTTTTTT.

This clonotype was recorded many times. This chain connects TRBV9 to TRBJ2-7; tentative D call: TRBD1 (6 bases). The V gene lost 0 bases and the J gene lost 3 bases, with 16 bases spanning the gap. Germline V lookup: CDR1 SGDLS, CDR2 YYNGEE. This CDR3 has 16 amino acids. The CDR3 nucleotides read TGTGCCAGCAGCGTAGGTCCCGGGACAACCAGCTACGAGCAGTACTTC. Protein product: CASSVGPGTTSYEQYF.

This clonotype was seen ten or more times. V gene TRBV7-2 combines with J gene TRBJ2-3, with 7 bases identical to TRBD1. Germline-derived CDR1 and CDR2 are SGHTA and FQGNSA. There are 13 residues in the CDR3. Unmatched junction bases numbered 2, after V lost 4 bases and J lost 4 bases. DNA for the CDR3: TGTGCCAGCAGCTCTCAGGGGGCAGATACGCAGTATTTT. It codes for CASSSQGADTQYF.

This sequence joins TRBV12-3 or TRBV12-4 and TRBJ2-7, with 8 bases identical to TRBD1. The CDR3 sequence is 13 residues long. J gave up 2 bases and V 5 bases, and 2 bases lay outside the gene matches. CDR3 DNA: TGTGCCAGCAGTAACAGGGGGACCTACGAGCAGTACTTC. This translates into CASSNRGTYEQYF.

This clonotype was observed many times. The rearrangement uses TRBV5-6 and TRBJ2-7; 8 bases align to TRBD1. Per germline, CDR1 SGHDT and CDR2 YYEEEE. The CDR3 consists of 17 residues. Trimming removed 1 base from V and 0 bases from J; junction bases left unmatched: 9. This CDR3 is CASSLILVGTGSYEQYF. In DNA, the CDR3 is TGTGCCAGCAGCTTGATCTTAGTGGGGACAGGCTCCTACGAGCAGTACTTC.

The sample holds many counts of this clonotype. The chain couples TRBV5-1 to TRBJ1-2; 8 positions agree with TRBD1. Germline CDR1 SGHRS, CDR2 YFSETQ. The CDR3 has 14 amino acids. Trimming cost V 5 bases and J 3 bases; bases outside gene matches: 6. DNA for the CDR3: TGCGCCAGCAGTTCGACAGGGGACGACTATGGCTACACCTTC. Translated: CASSSTGDDYGYTF. Supplemented by reference TRBV5-1 and TRBJ1-2, the full variable domain reads KAGVTQTPRYLIKTRGQQVTLSCSPISGHRSVSWYQQTPGQGLQFLFEYFSETQRNKGNFPGRFSGRQFSNSRSEMNVSTLELGDSALYLCASSSTGDDYGYTFGSGTRLTVV.

This clonotype was recorded at least ten times. The chain has TRBV4-1 and TRBJ1-6; D unresolved. Trimming left V 1 base short and J 0 bases short, with 10 bases between. CDR3 length: 17 residues. Germline V gene lookup returns CDR1 MGHRA and CDR2 YSYEKL. The CDR3 coding sequence is TGCGCCAGCAGCCAAGGGGATTGGAGCTCCTATAATTCACCCCTCCACTTT. Amino acid sequence: CASSQGDWSSYNSPLHF.

This clonotype was seen repeatedly, ten times or more. This chain links TRBV9 with TRBJ2-1; D possibly corresponds to TRBD2 (6 bases). The CDR3 is made up of 14 amino acids. The germline V gene has CDR1 SGDLS and CDR2 YYNGEE. Trimming took off 0 bases at V and 8 bases at J, with 12 bases between the two ends. The CDR3 DNA reads as TGTGCCAGCAGCGTAGATGGGACTTCCCATGAGCAGTTCTTC. Protein product: CASSVDGTSHEQFF.

This clonotype was detected ten times or more. The chain is built from TRBV7-9 and TRBJ2-5, with D perhaps TRBD1 (5 bases). The CDR3 is made up of 15 amino acids. V gave up 3 bases and J gave up 3 bases, with 14 bases separating them. CDR1 and CDR2 (germline): SEHNR, FQNEAQ (reference sequence). The CDR3 region has the DNA TGTGCCAGCAGCTTTGGGAAGGGGCCGAAAGAGACCCAGTACTTC. The encoded protein is CASSFGKGPKETQYF.

Many counts were recorded for this clonotype. CDR3 amino acids: CASSPGRGNTEAFF. CDR3 DNA sequence: TGTGCCAGCAGCCCAGGGAGGGGGAACACTGAAGCTTTCTTT. The chain couples TRBV11-1 to TRBJ1-1; possible D gene TRBD1, 5 bases. The CDR3 has 14 residues. The V and J ends lost 5 bases and 1 base respectively, with 11 bases between them. The germline V gene encodes CDR1 SGHAT and CDR2 FQDESV (reference sequence).

This clonotype has a count of ten or more. The chain employs TRBV9 and TRBJ2-1, with D possibly being TRBD2 (5 bases). Germline V gene lookup returns CDR1 SGDLS and CDR2 YYNGEE. V was clipped by 9 bases and J by 6 bases, with 19 bases between them. The CDR3 is made up of 14 amino acids. The CDR3 coding sequence is TGTGCCACCTCCCGGGAAATGGGCCTCAATGAGCAGTTCTTC. Translating it yields CATSREMGLNEQFF.

Remarks on this clonotype: A read error is possible here, since a much larger clone lies one base away. J is TRBJ2-3 and V is TRBV7-2; 10 positions agree with TRBD1. V trimming: 6 bases; J trimming: 3 bases; junction bases outside the gene matches: 12. Germline CDR1 reads SGHTA; CDR2 reads FQGNSA. The CDR3 totals 17 residues. CDR3 amino acids: CASRPLASGQGTDTQYF. Written as DNA, the CDR3 is TGTGCCAGCAGACCTCTCGCCTCGGGACAGGGGACAGATACGCAGTATTTT.

This clonotype showed up many times. This chain joins TRBV24-1 and TRBJ2-1; D possibly corresponds to TRBD2 (6 bases). V lost 0 bases to trimming and J lost 6 bases, with 11 bases between them. The CDR3 is 15 amino acids. Germline-derived CDR1 and CDR2 are KGHDR and SFDVKD. CDR3 DNA sequence: TGTGCCACCAGTGATTTGGGTTTGGGGGGCAATGAGCAGTTCTTC. This sequence encodes CATSDLGLGGNEQFF.

This clonotype was detected many times. This chain uses TRBV7-2 with TRBJ2-2, with D unclear. The CDR3 length is 13 residues. Germline CDR1 reads SGHTA; CDR2 reads FQGNSA. The ends were cut back, 5 bases at V and 3 bases at J, with 7 bases in the middle. In nucleotides, the CDR3 is TGTGCCAGCAGCCCAGGACACACCGGGGAGCTGTTTTTT. Translating it yields CASSPGHTGELFF.

Only a few counts were recorded for this clonotype. The chain uses TRBV20-1 and TRBJ2-3; unclear D gene. Germline-derived CDR1 and CDR2 are DFQATT and SNEGSKA (reference sequence). The CDR3 sequence is 14 residues long. The V end was cut by 2 bases, the J end by 0 bases, with 9 bases between. The CDR3 reads CSARQIRSTDTQYF. CDR3 DNA sequence: TGCAGTGCTAGACAGATTCGTAGCACAGATACGCAGTATTTT.

In this sample, this clonotype turned up many times. The chain carries TRBV24-1 and TRBJ1-5; D call uncertain. The CDR3 contains 16 residues. Trimming stripped 3 bases from V and 5 bases from J, with 16 bases between. Germline V gene lookup returns CDR1 KGHDR and CDR2 SFDVKD. The CDR3 region is CATSDRKNNTHQPQHF. The CDR3 DNA follows: TGTGCCACCAGTGATCGTAAGAATAACACCCATCAGCCCCAGCATTTT.

There are many counts of this clonotype. The rearrangement joins TRBV7-2 to TRBJ2-1; D is undetermined. The germline gives CDR1 SGHTA, CDR2 FQGNSA. V lost 5 bases, J lost 0 bases, and 11 bases lay in between. CDR3 length: 15 amino acids. CDR3 DNA sequence: TGTGCCAGCAGCATACAACAGAGCTCCTACAATGAGCAGTTCTTC. Translation: CASSIQQSSYNEQFF.

This clonotype was detected many times. The chain combines TRBV20-1 with TRBJ2-2, with no clear D. With 5 bases removed from V and 2 bases from J, the gap between germline ends came to 6 bases. The length of the CDR3 is 12 residues. Germline CDR1 reads DFQATT; CDR2 reads SNEGSKA (reference sequence). In DNA, the CDR3 is TGCAGTGCTTCAACCAACACCGGGGAGCTGTTTTTT. Protein product: CSASTNTGELFF.